Shown below are 2 T cell receptor beta chains from a single sample sequenced in a study of tumor and adjacent non-tumor tissue in lung cancer. No cell sorting was done before RNA was extracted from the tissue. The normal lung tissue was taken more than 3 cm from the tumor edge. A modified ARM-PCR protocol with three rounds of nested PCR amplified TCRbeta. TCRdb processed the multiplex PCR reads anew with MiXCR; each CDR3 protein has one entry. The sample holds under 75,000 distinct CDR3 sequences; 55% to 70% are singletons and the top ten take about 30%. Input material: distant non-tumor lung tissue. These receptors originate from a woman in her fifties or sixties with non-small cell lung cancer.

This chain uses TRBV28 with TRBJ1-5, with D maybe TRBD1 (6 bases). V lost 8 bases to trimming and J lost 7 bases, with 12 bases between them. There are 12 residues in the CDR3. CDR1 is MDHEN, CDR2 SYDVKM, per germline. The CDR3 here is CASWEGGQPQHF. The CDR3 nucleotides read TGTGCCAGCTGGGAAGGGGGGCAGCCCCAGCATTTT.

A note on this clonotype: A much bigger clone sits one base away, suggesting this may be a read error. The chain joins TRBV20-1 to TRBJ2-7; D is tentatively TRBD1 or TRBD2 (6 bases each). The CDR3 extends over 14 amino acids. CDR1 is DFQATT and CDR2 is SNEGSKA in the germline V gene (reference sequence). The CDR3 spells CNAPRGASSYEQYF. The CDR3 bases are TGCAATGCTCCTAGGGGGGCGAGCTCCTACGAGCAGTACTTC.